The 25 T cell receptor beta chains below come from one sample, sequenced in a study of T cell responses to AZD1222 COVID-19 vaccine. Method: immunoSEQ multiplex PCR; TCRdb's copy keeps in-frame clones and lacks some. Among 170,000 or so clones, 87% were seen once, and the ten largest hold 2.5% to 3%. The input for sequencing was peripheral blood, taken on day 0 of AZD1222 vaccination. Every receptor here comes from an adult in good health.

This chain's CDR3 is CASSLVSGGNEKLFF. Written as DNA, the CDR3 is TGCGCCAGCAGCTTGGTTTCGGGGGGTAATGAAAAACTGTTTTTT. The chain couples TRBV5-1 to TRBJ1-4; possible D gene TRBD1, 5 bases. The germline gives CDR1 SGHRS, CDR2 YFSETQ. V lost 0 bases and J 4 bases, leaving 10 bases between the germline ends. This CDR3 is built from 15 residues.

This clone was recorded only once. This chain links TRBV6-4 with TRBJ2-1, with 9 positions matching TRBD2. Trimming removed 6 bases from V and 6 bases from J; junction bases left unmatched: 12. There are 16 residues in the CDR3. Germline V gene lookup returns CDR1 MRHNA and CDR2 SNTAGT. The CDR3: CASSDDTSSGSNEQFF. As DNA, the CDR3 is TGTGCCAGCAGCGACGACACAAGTAGCGGGAGCAATGAGCAGTTCTTC.

V gene TRBV5-6 combines with J gene TRBJ2-4; D not resolved. The CDR3 spans 14 residues. Trimming took 1 base from V and 7 from J, leaving 12 bases between them. CDR1 is SGHDT, CDR2 YYEEEE, per germline. The CDR3, as DNA: TGTGCCAGCAGCTTGTGGAGTAGTGTGAACATTCAGTACTTC. Its translation: CASSLWSSVNIQYF.

This chain joins TRBV7-9 and TRBJ2-1; 15 nucleotides align to TRBD2. V was pared by 1 base and J by 6 bases, with 7 bases of the junction left unmatched. The CDR3 is made up of 18 amino acids. In germline, CDR1 is SEHNR, CDR2 FQNEAQ (reference sequence). CDR3 protein: CASSLDGTSGRRANEQFF. CDR3 nucleotide sequence: TGTGCCAGCAGCTTAGACGGGACTAGCGGGAGGAGGGCCAATGAGCAGTTCTTC.

The table lists this clone with a count of one. This chain links TRBV19 with TRBJ1-2, with 7 bases matching TRBD1. In germline, CDR1 is LNHDA, CDR2 SQIVND (reference sequence). Germline trimming cut 1 base from V and 7 bases from J; bases unmatched to any gene: 9. The CDR3 has 15 residues. CDR3 loop: CASSIGITGARGYTF. Here the CDR3 DNA reads TGTGCCAGTAGTATAGGAATTACAGGGGCCCGTGGCTACACCTTC.

This clone was observed a single time. The V call is TRBV4-1, the J call TRBJ1-1; 8 bases are a match to TRBD1. Trimming took 4 bases from V and 7 from J; bases not matched to a gene: 8. This CDR3 comprises 14 residues. Germline V lookup: CDR1 MGHRA, CDR2 YSYEKL. The CDR3 protein is CASSPTQGAVEAFF. As DNA, the CDR3 is TGCGCCAGCAGCCCGACGCAGGGGGCTGTTGAAGCTTTCTTT.

The V call is TRBV24-1, the J call TRBJ1-2, with a weak D call TRBD1 (6 bases). This CDR3 is 12 amino acids long. The V gene's germline CDR1 is KGHDR and CDR2 SFDVKD. Trimming removed 9 bases at V and 8 bases at J, with 15 bases between. DNA for the CDR3: TGTGCCACCCCTGTGGGGGCGGGGGGCTACACCTTC. This translates into CATPVGAGGYTF.

The chain recombines TRBV19 with TRBJ1-6, with TRBD1 matching over 8 bases. From germline, CDR1 is LNHDA and CDR2 SQIVND (reference sequence). The CDR3 loop spans 14 amino acids. Trimming removed 5 bases from V and 7 bases from J; junction bases left unmatched: 4. This CDR3 reads CASSHRGFNSPLHF. Written as DNA, the CDR3 is TGTGCCAGTAGTCACAGGGGGTTCAATTCACCCCTCCACTTT.

The genes are TRBV7-9 and TRBJ2-1; 10 nucleotides match TRBD2. The CDR3 spans 15 residues. In germline, CDR1 is SEHNR, CDR2 FQNEAQ (reference sequence). Trimming took 3 bases from V and 2 from J; bases not matched to a gene: 1. The CDR3 here is CASSFTSGAYNEQFF. The CDR3 DNA follows: TGTGCCAGCAGCTTTACTAGCGGGGCCTACAATGAGCAGTTCTTC.

The V gene is TRBV20-1, the J gene TRBJ1-3, with D tentatively TRBD1 (6 bases). Germline V CDR1 and CDR2: DFQATT, SNEGSKA (reference sequence). V lost 2 bases and J lost 7, with 6 bases in between. The CDR3 runs 11 residues. The CDR3 DNA reads TGCAGTGCTAGACAGGGGAACACCATATATTTT. Protein sequence: CSARQGNTIYF.

The V call is TRBV12-3 or TRBV12-4, the J call TRBJ2-1; the D gene could be TRBD1 or TRBD2 (6 bases each). This CDR3 region has 11 residues. The V end lost 8 bases, the J end lost 10 bases, and 12 bases lay between the germline ends. The CDR3 coding sequence is TGTGCCAGCGGGCGGGGACAAGAGCAGTTCTTC. The encoded protein is CASGRGQEQFF.

The rearrangement joins TRBV24-1 to TRBJ1-2; 10 bases align to TRBD1. The CDR3 is made up of 15 amino acids. V was pared by 7 bases and J by 5 bases, with 9 bases of the junction left unmatched. In germline, CDR1 is KGHDR, CDR2 SFDVKD. The DNA of the CDR3 is TGTGCCACCAGGGAGAGACAGGGGGCTTTGTATGGCTACACCTTC. Translated, it gives CATRERQGALYGYTF.

The chain is built from TRBV7-9 and TRBJ1-5; D may be TRBD1 (5 bases). The CDR3 is made up of 13 amino acids. V lost 5 bases and J lost 7, with 12 bases in between. Germline assignment: CDR1 SEHNR and CDR2 FQNEAQ (reference sequence). CDR3 coding DNA: TGTGCCAGCAGCCCCCCGGGGGTACAGCCCCAGCATTTT. Amino acids: CASSPPGVQPQHF. Complete variable domain (other parts from reference TRBV7-9 and TRBJ1-5): DTGVSQNPRHKITKRGQNVTFRCDPISEHNRLYWYRQTLGQGPEFLTYFQNEAQLEKSRLLSDRFSAERPKGSFSTLEIQRTEQGDSAMYLCASSPPGVQPQHFGDGTRLSIL.

This clone was seen more than once but under ten times. The V call is TRBV28, the J call TRBJ1-6; D is ambiguous. This CDR3 is 17 amino acids long. Germline assignment: CDR1 MDHEN and CDR2 SYDVKM. V was trimmed by 1 base and J by 3 bases, leaving 13 bases between them. CDR3 residues: CASSLLIGFDYNSPLHF. In nucleotides, the CDR3 is TGTGCCAGCAGTTTATTGATAGGGTTCGACTATAATTCACCCCTCCACTTT.

This clone was recorded once. The chain joins TRBV3-1 (or the pseudogene TRBV3-2) to TRBJ1-5; possible D gene TRBD1, 5 bases. The CDR3 length is 16 residues. CDR1 is LGHDT, CDR2 YNNKEL, per germline (reference sequence). The V gene lost 1 base and the J gene lost 0 bases, with 10 bases spanning the gap. The CDR3: CASSQAGNLSNQPQHF. CDR3 DNA sequence: TGTGCCAGCAGCCAAGCAGGGAACCTTAGCAATCAGCCCCAGCATTTT.

Points on this clone: Other nucleotide sequences in the sample specify the same CDR3. The chain combines TRBV5-1 with TRBJ2-3; 8 nucleotides line up with TRBD2. The V gene's germline CDR1 is SGHRS and CDR2 YFSETQ. The CDR3 has 15 residues. The J segment lost 3 bases and the V segment lost 0 bases, leaving 3 bases of the junction unmatched. CDR3 amino acids: CASSLDRGGTDTQYF. CDR3 nucleotides: TGCGCCAGCAGCTTGGACCGGGGGGGTACAGATACGCAGTATTTT.

There are a few counts of this clone. V usage is TRBV24-1 and J usage is TRBJ2-3; 8 bases are shared with TRBD2. With 6 bases clipped from V and 3 bases from J, the junction kept 7 bases outside the gene matches. The CDR3 runs 15 residues. The germline V gene encodes CDR1 KGHDR and CDR2 SFDVKD. CDR3 loop: CATSTRGRKTDTQYF. In nucleotides, the CDR3 is TGTGCCACCAGTACCCGCGGGAGGAAAACAGATACGCAGTATTTT.

The chain carries TRBV6-1 and TRBJ1-2, with D unclear. Trimming took off 7 bases at V and 3 bases at J, with 12 bases between the two ends. The CDR3 consists of 13 residues. Germline CDR1 is MNHNS and CDR2 is SASEGT. In DNA form, the CDR3 reads TGTGCCAGCACTACCCGAGGTGACTATGGCTACACCTTC. It specifies CASTTRGDYGYTF.

The V and J genes are TRBV19 and TRBJ1-3, with unresolved D. Germline assignment: CDR1 LNHDA and CDR2 SQIVND (reference sequence). The CDR3 length is 14 residues. V was shortened by 3 bases and J by 4 bases, with 10 bases between the two germline ends. Here the CDR3 reads CASSIGINGNTIYF. CDR3 bases: TGTGCCAGTAGTATCGGCATAAACGGAAACACCATATATTTT.

The gene calls are TRBV25-1 and TRBJ2-3; 8 bases are a match to TRBD1. This CDR3 has 14 residues. Unmatched junction bases numbered 3, after V lost 5 bases and J lost 2 bases. Germline lookup yields CDR1 MGHDK and CDR2 SYGVNS. The CDR3 nucleotides are TGTGCCAGCAGTCGACAGGGGTCCACAGATACGCAGTATTTT. Protein sequence: CASSRQGSTDTQYF.

This clone was seen a handful of times. J is TRBJ1-1 and V is TRBV4-1; D is undetermined. Per germline, CDR1 MGHRA and CDR2 YSYEKL. CDR3 length: 14 amino acids. Trimming took 4 bases from V and 2 from J, leaving 11 bases between them. CDR3 nucleotides: TGCGCCAGCAGCCTAGGACCGATCAACACTGAAGCTTTCTTT. This encodes CASSLGPINTEAFF.

There are a few counts of this clone. The chain couples TRBV30 to TRBJ2-7; the D is unclear. The CDR3 spans 10 residues. Trimming removed 5 bases at V and 4 bases at J, with 6 bases between. Germline V CDR1 and CDR2: GTSNPN, SVGIG (reference sequence). The CDR3 DNA sequence: TGTGCCTGGGGCCCTTACGAGCAGTACTTC. Translated: CAWGPYEQYF.

The rearrangement uses TRBV12-3 or TRBV12-4 and TRBJ1-4, with D perhaps matching TRBD1 (5 bases). Trimming removed 8 bases at V and 10 bases at J, with 14 bases between. The CDR3 runs to 12 residues. CDR3 sequence: CASLGTSGKLFF. The CDR3 DNA follows: TGTGCCAGCCTCGGGACGAGCGGAAAACTGTTTTTT.

The chain combines TRBV27 with TRBJ2-3; 11 bases fit TRBD1. Germline V gene sequence: CDR1 MNHEY, CDR2 SMNVEV (reference sequence). This CDR3 has 15 residues. V was pared by 7 bases and J by 10 bases, with 13 bases of the junction left unmatched. The CDR3 DNA sequence: TGTGCCAGCAACTCGGGACAGGGGGTGGTTGTGGCGCAGTATTTT. Amino acids: CASNSGQGVVVAQYF.

This clone has just one count. This rearrangement joins TRBV2 to TRBJ2-7; D possibly corresponds to TRBD2 (5 bases). This CDR3 spans 13 amino acids. Trimming shortened V by 10 bases and J by 3 bases, and 16 bases separated the two germline ends. Germline lookup yields CDR1 SNHLY and CDR2 FYNNEI. The CDR3 DNA sequence: TGTGCCATCATACGGACTGGGAGCTACGAGCAGTACTTC. Translated: CAIIRTGSYEQYF.